This T cell receptor beta chain stems from a study of blood T cells in healthy people across ages. General observations from the study: The study found more naive CD4+ cells and higher diversity in long-lived than aged donors. TCR beta diversity, measured per million T cells, fell in a roughly linear way with age.

This clonotype was detected only a few times. What it binds is not known. The authors ran a second PCR of about 7 to 12 cycles using a sample-barcoded 5' primer and a J-beta primer mix. TCRdb independently ran MiXCR on the 5' RACE reads; one entry per CDR3 protein. Of about 630,000 distinct CDR3 sequences in the sample, 20% to 25% were seen once. The germline CDR1 and CDR2 sequences are MGHRA and YSYEKL. Losses at the gene ends were 3 bases for V and 0 bases for J; bases not matched to a gene: 0. This CDR3 has 14 amino acids. The receptor comes from a man aged 65 to 79 in good health. The chain recombines TRBV4-1 with TRBJ2-5, with 8 bases lining up with TRBD1. The sequencing input was blood. CDR3 protein: CASSQDRDQETQYF. Written as DNA, the CDR3 is TGCGCCAGCAGCCAGGACAGGGACCAAGAGACCCAGTACTTC.